Following are 18 T cell receptor beta chains from one sample sequenced in a study of blood T cell repertoires in COVID-19. Measured with immunoSEQ multiplex PCR; TCRdb has only the in-frame clones, and not every one. Here the sample spans fewer than 350,000 clones, around 81% being singletons. The sample consisted of peripheral blood. These receptors were obtained from a woman aged 60-75 years with active or convalescent COVID-19.

The gene calls are TRBV28 and TRBJ1-1; 10 positions agree with TRBD1. Germline V gene data show CDR1 as MDHEN and CDR2 as SYDVKM. Trimming took 8 bases from V and 1 from J; bases not matched to a gene: 10. This CDR3 spans 16 amino acids. Written as DNA, the CDR3 is TGTGCCAGCCGAACCCCGGGACAGGGGACGAACACTGAAGCTTTCTTT. Protein sequence: CASRTPGQGTNTEAFF.

The V and J genes are TRBV5-1 and TRBJ2-3; 11 bases align to TRBD2. CDR3 length: 16 residues. Germline trimming cut 4 bases from V and 5 bases from J; bases unmatched to any gene: 9. Germline V gives CDR1 SGHRS, CDR2 YFSETQ. Here the CDR3 reads CASSPNSGGAKDTQYF. CDR3 DNA sequence: TGCGCCAGCAGCCCGAATAGCGGGGGGGCTAAAGATACGCAGTATTTT.

This sequence joins TRBV6-2 or TRBV6-3 and TRBJ1-2; TRBD1 agrees at 9 bases. Germline V gene sequence: CDR1 MNHEY, CDR2 SVGEGT. The CDR3 is 14 residues long. The trim removed 5 bases at V and 10 bases at J, leaving 11 bases unmatched. The CDR3 nucleotides read TGTGCCAGCAGTCGAAAACGGGACAGGGAGCTCTACACCTTC. It yields the protein CASSRKRDRELYTF.

Remarks on this clone: Other DNA sequences in this specimen translate into the identical CDR3. As DNA, the CDR3 is TGTGCTAGTGGTTTAGACAGGAACACTGAAGCTTTCTTT. It yields the protein CASGLDRNTEAFF. The rearrangement links TRBV12-5 to TRBJ1-1; maybe TRBD1 (5 bases). The V and J ends lost 3 bases and 1 base respectively, with 6 bases between them. CDR1 and CDR2 from the germline V gene are LGHNT and FRNRAP. The CDR3 spans 13 residues.

V usage is TRBV4-3 and J usage is TRBJ2-1; 8 bases line up with TRBD2. CDR3 length: 17 residues. V was clipped by 0 bases and J by 6 bases; unmatched bases: 10. Germline CDR1 reads LGHNA; CDR2 reads YSLEER. The CDR3 DNA reads TGCGCCAGCAGCCAAGATACAGCGGGGGCCCTCCGCAATGAGCAGTTCTTC. As protein: CASSQDTAGALRNEQFF.

The CDR3 loop reads CSARDRNRAFF. CDR3 sequence (DNA): TGCAGTGCTAGAGACAGGAACAGGGCTTTCTTT. The chain joins TRBV20-1 to TRBJ1-1, with a tentative D call TRBD1 (5 bases). V was shortened by 0 bases and J by 11 bases, with 10 bases between the two germline ends. From germline, CDR1 is DFQATT and CDR2 SNEGSKA (reference sequence). This CDR3 is built from 11 residues.

V and J are TRBV19 and TRBJ2-1, with a possible D match to TRBD1 (5 bases). CDR1 and CDR2 from the germline V gene are LNHDA and SQIVND (reference sequence). The CDR3 is 14 amino acids. The V and J ends lost 3 bases and 6 bases respectively, with 12 bases between them. In nucleotides, the CDR3 is TGTGCCAGTAGTATGGTACCAAGGGGCAATGAGCAGTTCTTC. It specifies CASSMVPRGNEQFF.

The gene calls are TRBV30 and TRBJ2-7, with 11 nucleotides matching TRBD2. The junction had 10 bases not matched to a gene; V was cut back by 0 bases and J by 0 bases. Germline CDR1 and CDR2: GTSNPN and SVGIG (reference sequence). The CDR3 runs 18 residues. CDR3 DNA sequence: TGTGCCTGGAGTGTACGGTTAGCGGGGGGGCCCAGCTCCTACGAGCAGTACTTC. Its translation is CAWSVRLAGGPSSYEQYF.

V gene TRBV12-5 combines with J gene TRBJ1-1; 7 nucleotides match TRBD1. The CDR3 covers 18 residues. The trim removed 5 bases at V and 4 bases at J, leaving 19 bases unmatched. Germline CDR1 is LGHNT and CDR2 is FRNRAP. This CDR3 is CASGKLNLLGQVGTEAFF. CDR3 in DNA: TGTGCTAGTGGTAAACTCAACTTATTAGGACAGGTCGGCACTGAAGCTTTCTTT.

This clone was counted between two and nine times. In DNA form, the CDR3 reads TGCGCCAGCAGCTTCCCAGGCGGGGCTGACTATGGCTACACCTTC. Protein sequence: CASSFPGGADYGYTF. This sequence joins TRBV5-1 and TRBJ1-2; tentative D call: TRBD1 (5 bases). This CDR3 region has 15 residues. The ends were cut back, 2 bases at V and 3 bases at J, with 14 bases in the middle. CDR1 and CDR2 from the germline V gene are SGHRS and YFSETQ.

The rearrangement uses TRBV6-5 and TRBJ2-2, with 10 nucleotides matching TRBD2. The V and J ends lost 4 bases and 8 bases, in that order; junction bases with no gene match: 10. The CDR3 is made up of 16 amino acids. In germline, CDR1 is MNHEY, CDR2 SVGAGI. CDR3 sequence (DNA): TGTGCCAGCAGTTCGGCCGCTAGCGGGGGAACAGGGGAGCTGTTTTTT. This codes for CASSSAASGGTGELFF.

This clone was recorded only once. The chain employs TRBV2 and TRBJ1-6, with D maybe TRBD1 (5 bases). This CDR3 is 13 amino acids long. Germline assignment: CDR1 SNHLY and CDR2 FYNNEI. The ends were cut back, 11 bases at V and 7 bases at J, with 15 bases in the middle. The CDR3 protein is CACPQGQNSPLHF. Here the CDR3 DNA reads TGTGCCTGTCCGCAGGGCCAGAATTCACCCCTCCACTTT. Supplemented by reference TRBV2 and TRBJ1-6, the full variable domain reads EPEVTQTPSHQVTQMGQEVILRCVPISNHLYFYWYRQILGQKVEFLVSFYNNEISEKSEIFDDQFSVERPDGSNFTLKIRSTKLEDSAMYFCACPQGQNSPLHFGNGTRLTVT.

J is TRBJ1-1 and V is TRBV5-1; D is ambiguous. The CDR3 loop spans 15 amino acids. V shed 0 bases and J shed 6 bases, with 15 bases lying between them. The germline CDR1 and CDR2 sequences are SGHRS and YFSETQ. CDR3 protein: CASSLDGGNPPEAFF. The CDR3 DNA reads TGCGCCAGCAGCTTGGATGGAGGGAATCCGCCTGAAGCTTTCTTT. Variable domain in full (rest from reference TRBV5-1 and TRBJ1-1): KAGVTQTPRYLIKTRGQQVTLSCSPISGHRSVSWYQQTPGQGLQFLFEYFSETQRNKGNFPGRFSGRQFSNSRSEMNVSTLELGDSALYLCASSLDGGNPPEAFFGQGTRLTVV.

This clone was observed a few times. V is TRBV19 and J is TRBJ1-5; 9 bases match TRBD1. This CDR3 has 15 residues. Trimming removed 9 bases from V and 6 bases from J; junction bases left unmatched: 12. Germline loops: CDR1 LNHDA, CDR2 SQIVND (reference sequence). Written as DNA, the CDR3 is TGTGCCAGCACACCGAGGGACAGGGATGTTCAGCCCCAGCATTTT. As protein: CASTPRDRDVQPQHF.

The chain is built from TRBV28 and TRBJ1-6; D is unclear. CDR1 and CDR2 (germline): MDHEN, SYDVKM. Between the trimmed V and J ends, which lost 1 base and 10 bases, there was a span of 5 bases. The CDR3 covers 12 residues. This CDR3 reads CASSLSASPLHF. The CDR3 coding sequence is TGTGCCAGCAGTTTATCAGCGTCACCCCTCCACTTT.

This clone was found a few times. CDR3: CASSLERGGADTQYF. The CDR3 DNA follows: TGTGCCAGCAGCTTAGAGCGGGGGGGAGCAGATACGCAGTATTTT. The rearrangement links TRBV7-3 to TRBJ2-3, with 10 bases matching TRBD2. Germline CDR1 is SGHTA and CDR2 is FQGTGA. CDR3 length: 15 residues. The junction had 3 bases not matched to a gene; V was cut back by 2 bases and J by 4 bases.

V gene TRBV18 combines with J gene TRBJ2-5; 8 bases align to TRBD2. This CDR3 is built from 15 residues. Germline loops: CDR1 KGHSH, CDR2 LQKENI. J gave up 2 bases and V 2 bases, and 4 bases lay outside the gene matches. CDR3 nucleotides: TGTGCCAGCTCACCAGGCGAGCGGGGGCAAGAGACCCAGTACTTC. It codes for CASSPGERGQETQYF.

This clone has a handful of counts. The chain carries TRBV4-1 and TRBJ2-5; 9 positions agree with TRBD2. V dropped 6 bases and J dropped 1; count of bases not matched to a gene: 3. Germline V gives CDR1 MGHRA, CDR2 YSYEKL. The CDR3 spans 14 residues. The CDR3 spells CASSAAGGQETQYF. CDR3 nucleotide sequence: TGCGCCAGCAGTGCAGCGGGGGGCCAAGAGACCCAGTACTTC.